The 14 T cell receptor beta chains below come from one sample, sequenced in a study of identifying expanded T cells in peripheral blood (dated by TCRdb to about 2019). Library construction relied on the immunoSEQ multiplex PCR assay. Held by TCRdb, this immuneACCESS table contains in-frame sequences only and omits some clones. Under half of the omission traces to an unresolved V gene where checked; the cause of the rest is unknown. The sample profile shows 130,000 or so clones; approximately 80% of them were found once. The ten largest make up around 3.3% of the sample. Material: blood. The receptors derive from a person aged 18 to 75 in good health.

CDR3 nucleotides: TGTGCCAGCAGCTTGGGCCCTTTATGGAATCAGCCCCAGCATTTT. Its protein is CASSLGPLWNQPQHF. The V gene is TRBV5-5, the J gene TRBJ1-5; D not certain. Per germline, CDR1 SGHKS and CDR2 YYEKEE (reference sequence). The V and J ends lost 0 bases and 4 bases respectively, with 11 bases between them. The CDR3 length is 15 residues.

The chain has TRBV18 and TRBJ1-2; TRBD1 matches 12 bases. Germline CDR1 and CDR2: KGHSH and LQKENI. The CDR3 contains 18 residues. V was pared by 0 bases and J by 4 bases, with 9 bases of the junction left unmatched. The CDR3 protein is CASSPPGTGGAFSYGYTF. CDR3 coding DNA: TGTGCCAGCTCACCACCCGGGACAGGGGGCGCATTTAGCTATGGCTACACCTTC.

The chain employs TRBV7-9 and TRBJ2-3, with D tentatively TRBD1 (5 bases). The germline V gene has CDR1 SEHNR and CDR2 FQNEAQ (reference sequence). V was trimmed by 2 bases and J by 2 bases, leaving 20 bases between them. This CDR3 has 18 residues. Here the CDR3 reads CASSLFPQGGLHTDTQYF. For the CDR3, the DNA is TGTGCCAGCAGCTTATTCCCCCAGGGCGGCCTACACACAGATACGCAGTATTTT.

This clone was seen a single time. This chain connects TRBV2 to TRBJ1-4, with D uncertain. The CDR3 contains 14 residues. CDR1 SNHLY and CDR2 FYNNEI come from the germline V gene. V lost 7 bases to trimming and J lost 2 bases, with 11 bases between them. The CDR3 region is CASISRPTNEKLFF. Here the CDR3 DNA reads TGTGCCAGCATCAGTAGACCGACTAATGAAAAACTGTTTTTT. Full variable domain (remainder filled in from reference TRBV2 and TRBJ1-4): EPEVTQTPSHQVTQMGQEVILRCVPISNHLYFYWYRQILGQKVEFLVSFYNNEISEKSEIFDDQFSVERPDGSNFTLKIRSTKLEDSAMYFCASISRPTNEKLFFGSGTQLSVL.

This clone was observed a handful of times. The chain combines TRBV28 with TRBJ1-6, with unresolved D. Trimming cost V 6 bases and J 8 bases, with 14 bases left between them. This CDR3 has 14 amino acids. CDR1 MDHEN and CDR2 SYDVKM come from the germline V gene. The chain's CDR3 is CASSIERDYSPLHF. DNA for the CDR3: TGTGCCAGCAGCATCGAAAGGGATTATTCACCCCTCCACTTT.

The chain combines TRBV27 with TRBJ2-1, with D unresolved. Trimming took 5 bases from V and 0 from J, leaving 5 bases between them. The CDR3 length is 13 residues. Germline V gene data show CDR1 as MNHEY and CDR2 as SMNVEV (reference sequence). CDR3 DNA: TGTGCCAGCAGTGAGAGCTCCTACAATGAGCAGTTCTTC. Amino acid sequence: CASSESSYNEQFF.

The rearrangement joins TRBV7-9 to TRBJ2-5; 8 bases fit TRBD2. The trim removed 4 bases at V and 3 bases at J, leaving 4 bases unmatched. The germline gives CDR1 SEHNR, CDR2 FQNEAQ (reference sequence). There are 14 residues in the CDR3. CDR3 amino acids: CASSSISGEETQYF. The CDR3 DNA is TGTGCCAGCAGCTCGATTAGCGGGGAAGAGACCCAGTACTTC.

This clone turned up a few times. The chain employs TRBV7-9 and TRBJ1-1; D unresolved. CDR1 is SEHNR, CDR2 FQNEAQ, per germline (reference sequence). The ends were cut back, 5 bases at V and 8 bases at J, with 9 bases in the middle. This CDR3 has 11 amino acids. In nucleotides, the CDR3 is TGTGCCAGCAGCCGACACGGCGAAGCTTTCTTT. Translating gives CASSRHGEAFF.

This sequence joins TRBV7-3 and TRBJ2-7; maybe TRBD1 (6 bases). Trimming left V 2 bases short and J 1 base short, with 9 bases between. The CDR3 length is 14 residues. From germline, CDR1 is SGHTA and CDR2 FQGTGA. The chain's CDR3 is CASSLSDRSYEQYF. In nucleotides, the CDR3 is TGTGCCAGCAGCTTATCCGACAGGTCCTACGAGCAGTACTTC.

This chain joins TRBV30 and TRBJ2-1, with 12 nucleotides matching TRBD1. V trimming: 5 bases; J trimming: 7 bases; junction bases outside the gene matches: 6. This CDR3 has 14 residues. In germline, CDR1 is GTSNPN, CDR2 SVGIG (reference sequence). The CDR3 DNA reads as TGTGCCTGGGGAGGGACAGGGGGCTGGAATGAGCAGTTCTTC. The encoded protein is CAWGGTGGWNEQFF.

The chain employs TRBV7-2 and TRBJ1-1, with 8 bases matching TRBD1. This CDR3 is 15 amino acids long. The J segment lost 5 bases and the V segment lost 5 bases, leaving 10 bases of the junction unmatched. CDR1 and CDR2 from the germline V gene are SGHTA and FQGNSA. CDR3 DNA sequence: TGTGCCAGCAGCCCCCTTGGACAGGGAAGTACTGAAGCTTTCTTT. Encoded protein: CASSPLGQGSTEAFF.

This chain uses TRBV25-1 with TRBJ2-3; D unclear. The CDR3 is 15 amino acids. The V gene lost 0 bases and the J gene lost 4 bases, with 11 bases spanning the gap. Germline CDR1 reads MGHDK; CDR2 reads SYGVNS. The chain's CDR3 is CASSEYLADADTQYF. CDR3 sequence (DNA): TGTGCCAGCAGTGAATATTTAGCAGATGCAGATACGCAGTATTTT.

J is TRBJ1-5 and V is TRBV7-2, with unresolved D. Deletions cut 1 base from V and 2 bases from J, with 12 bases between. CDR1 SGHTA and CDR2 FQGNSA come from the germline V gene. This CDR3 comprises 16 residues. The CDR3 loop reads CASSLGGGMGNQPQHF. CDR3 DNA: TGTGCCAGCAGCTTAGGCGGAGGTATGGGCAATCAGCCCCAGCATTTT.

The genes are TRBV7-8 and TRBJ2-1; D not certain. Germline V gene data show CDR1 as SGHVS and CDR2 as FQNEAQ. This CDR3 comprises 14 residues. Trimming shortened V by 1 base and J by 6 bases, and 10 bases separated the two germline ends. CDR3 nucleotide sequence: TGTGCCAGCAGCTTAGACAACAGACCCAATGAGCAGTTCTTC. It encodes CASSLDNRPNEQFF.